This is a list of T cell receptor beta chains from one sample in a study of radiation and T cells in renal cell carcinoma. TCRdb's table, derived via immunoSEQ multiplex PCR, lists solely in-frame clones and lacks some. The table lists 140,000 to 150,000 clones, less than 90% of them singletons. This specimen was blood, taken from a patient whose treatment included radiotherapy and nephrectomy. These receptors were taken from a woman aged 50 to 60 with renal cell carcinoma. The CDR3 runs from the conserved cysteine through the conserved F or W. A clone size is listed for some rows: how often the clone was seen (once, few, many), or a class if it is expanded.

size	V	J	CDR3
.	TRBV7-2	TRBJ2-7	CASSWGLSYEQYF
.	TRBV19	TRBJ1-1	CASSTNTEAFF
.	TRBV4-1	TRBJ1-5	CASSQVWALYNQPQHF
.	TRBV6-5	TRBJ1-2	CASNNRGLSYGYTF
few	TRBV21-1	TRBJ2-5	CASPTGLAGANQETQYF
.	TRBV7-2	TRBJ2-7	CASSPRSGGAGGPYEQYF
once	TRBV5-4	TRBJ2-7	CASSYTAGGEYEQYF
.	TRBV4-2	TRBJ2-1	CASSQGDGGYNEQFF
.	TRBV19	TRBJ1-5	CASSLGGQPQHF
few	TRBV10-1	TRBJ2-2	CASSGADRNTGELFF
.	TRBV7-2	TRBJ1-4	CASSLIRGTNEKLFF
once	TRBV7-9	TRBJ1-5	CASSLSQINQPQHF
few	TRBV6-6	TRBJ2-3	CASSLGLSDTQYF
.	TRBV6-4	TRBJ2-2	CASSDRWAGGDPNTGELFF
.	TRBV7-8	TRBJ2-6	CASAQRARPGANVLTF
.	TRBV6-6	TRBJ1-5	CASNDRPNQPQHF
once	TRBV19	TRBJ2-1	CASSIPSRSYNEQFF
.	TRBV19	TRBJ1-2	CASISGTGARGYTF